This T cell receptor (beta chain) was sequenced during a study of blood T cells in healthy people across ages. This clonotype was picked up many times. What it recognizes is unknown. It was with a sample-barcoded 5' primer and a J-beta primer mix that a second PCR of about 6 to 11 cycles was run. Unique molecular identifiers of 12 random nucleotides labeled each cDNA. In TCRdb, the 5' RACE reads were re-called with MiXCR into one record per CDR3 protein. The sample yields 800,000 or so distinct CDR3 sequences, around 25% seen once. Notes on the study in general: Significant beta diversity loss was already apparent by age roughly 44, declining roughly linearly.

Trimming removed 2 bases at V and 0 bases at J, with 4 bases between. Germline loops: CDR1 SGHTA, CDR2 FQGNSA. The CDR3 spans 13 residues. Another study also made use of these data, one on T cells of mothers and their children. That paper adds: Healthy Caucasian mothers, a few in number, and their six children were the donors. Among related mother-child pairs, overlap was slightly higher than in unrelated pairs, though not significantly.

The V call is TRBV7-2, the J call TRBJ1-1; no definite D call. This clonotype originated in a boy between 5 and 17 years old in good health. Sequenced material: blood. The CDR3, as DNA: TGTGCCAGCAGCTTAATTCTGAACACTGAAGCTTTCTTT. Its protein is CASSLILNTEAFF.